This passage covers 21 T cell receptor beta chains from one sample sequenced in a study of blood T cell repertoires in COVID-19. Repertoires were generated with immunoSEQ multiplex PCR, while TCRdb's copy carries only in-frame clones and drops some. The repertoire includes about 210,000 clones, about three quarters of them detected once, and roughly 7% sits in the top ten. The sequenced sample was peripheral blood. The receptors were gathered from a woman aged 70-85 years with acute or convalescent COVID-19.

CDR3 sequence (DNA): TGCGCCAGCAGCTTGGAACAGGGCATGAACACTGAAGCTTTCTTT. It translates to CASSLEQGMNTEAFF. The gene calls are TRBV5-1 and TRBJ1-1, with D maybe TRBD1 (6 bases). The CDR3 totals 15 residues. Trimming pared 0 bases from V and 0 bases from J, leaving 9 bases between. Per germline, CDR1 SGHRS and CDR2 YFSETQ.

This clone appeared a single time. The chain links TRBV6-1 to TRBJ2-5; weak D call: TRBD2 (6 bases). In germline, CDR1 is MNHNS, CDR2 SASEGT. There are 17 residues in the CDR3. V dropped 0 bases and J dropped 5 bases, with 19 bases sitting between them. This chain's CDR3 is CASSEAGRGSTSETQYF. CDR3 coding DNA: TGTGCCAGCAGTGAAGCCGGGAGAGGAAGTACAAGTGAGACCCAGTACTTC.

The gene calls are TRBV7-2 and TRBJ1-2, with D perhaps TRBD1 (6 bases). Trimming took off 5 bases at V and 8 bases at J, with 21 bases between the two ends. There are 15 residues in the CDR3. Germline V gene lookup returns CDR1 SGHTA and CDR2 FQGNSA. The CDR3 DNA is TGTGCCAGCAGCCTCTCCGGACAGACCCCTTTAGGCTACACCTTC. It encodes CASSLSGQTPLGYTF.

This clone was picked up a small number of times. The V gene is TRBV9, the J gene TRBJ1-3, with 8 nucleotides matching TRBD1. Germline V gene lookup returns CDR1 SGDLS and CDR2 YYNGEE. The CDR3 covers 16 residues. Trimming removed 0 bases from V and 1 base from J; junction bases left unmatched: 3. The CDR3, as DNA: TGTGCCAGCAGCGTAGGGACAGGGAAGTCTGGAAACACCATATATTTT. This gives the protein CASSVGTGKSGNTIYF.

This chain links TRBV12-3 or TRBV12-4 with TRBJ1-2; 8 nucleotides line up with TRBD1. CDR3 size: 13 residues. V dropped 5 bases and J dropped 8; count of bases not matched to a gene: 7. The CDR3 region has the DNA TGTGCCAGCAGTACCGGACAGGGACGAGGCTACACCTTC. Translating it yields CASSTGQGRGYTF.

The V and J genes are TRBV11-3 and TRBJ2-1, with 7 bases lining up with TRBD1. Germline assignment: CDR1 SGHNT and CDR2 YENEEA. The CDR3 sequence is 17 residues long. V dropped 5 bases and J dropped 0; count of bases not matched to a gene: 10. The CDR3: CASSHRTTGSSYNEQFF. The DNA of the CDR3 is TGTGCCAGCAGCCATCGTACGACAGGGAGCTCCTACAATGAGCAGTTCTTC.

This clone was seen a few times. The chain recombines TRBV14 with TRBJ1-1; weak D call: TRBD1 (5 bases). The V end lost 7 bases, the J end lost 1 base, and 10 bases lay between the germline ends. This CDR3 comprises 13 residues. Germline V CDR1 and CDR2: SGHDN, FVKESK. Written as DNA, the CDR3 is TGTGCCAGCACTGACAGCCCGAACACTGAAGCTTTCTTT. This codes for CASTDSPNTEAFF.

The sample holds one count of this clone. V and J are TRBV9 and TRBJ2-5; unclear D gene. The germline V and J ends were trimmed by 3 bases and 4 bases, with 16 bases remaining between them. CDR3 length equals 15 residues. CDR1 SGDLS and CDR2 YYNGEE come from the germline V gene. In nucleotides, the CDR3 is TGTGCCAGCAGCGCGTACGGCGGCGAACTAGAGACCCAGTACTTC. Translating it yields CASSAYGGELETQYF.

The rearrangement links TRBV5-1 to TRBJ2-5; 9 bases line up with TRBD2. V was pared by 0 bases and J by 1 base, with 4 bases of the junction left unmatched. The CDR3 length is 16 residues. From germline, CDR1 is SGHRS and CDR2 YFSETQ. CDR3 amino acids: CASSLVLAGLQETQYF. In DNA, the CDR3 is TGCGCCAGCAGCTTGGTACTAGCGGGTCTCCAAGAGACCCAGTACTTC.

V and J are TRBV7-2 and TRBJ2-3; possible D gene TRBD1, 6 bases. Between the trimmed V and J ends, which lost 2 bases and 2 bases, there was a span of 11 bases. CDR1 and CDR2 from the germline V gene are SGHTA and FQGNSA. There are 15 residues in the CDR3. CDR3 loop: CASSLSGAHTDTQYF. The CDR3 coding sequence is TGTGCCAGCAGCTTATCAGGGGCGCACACAGATACGCAGTATTTT.

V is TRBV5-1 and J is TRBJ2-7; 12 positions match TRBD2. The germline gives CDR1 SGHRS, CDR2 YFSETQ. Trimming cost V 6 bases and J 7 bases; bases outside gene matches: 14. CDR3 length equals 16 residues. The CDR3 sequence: CASTSPTTSGGGEQYF. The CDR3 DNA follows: TGCGCCAGCACCAGTCCGACGACTAGCGGGGGTGGTGAGCAGTACTTC.

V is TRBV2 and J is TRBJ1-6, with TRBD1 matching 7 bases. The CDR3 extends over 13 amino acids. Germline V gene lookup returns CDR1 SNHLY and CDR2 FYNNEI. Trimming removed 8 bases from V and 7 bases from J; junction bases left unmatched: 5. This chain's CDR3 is CASEGQENSPLHF. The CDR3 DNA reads TGTGCCAGCGAAGGACAGGAGAATTCACCCCTCCACTTT.

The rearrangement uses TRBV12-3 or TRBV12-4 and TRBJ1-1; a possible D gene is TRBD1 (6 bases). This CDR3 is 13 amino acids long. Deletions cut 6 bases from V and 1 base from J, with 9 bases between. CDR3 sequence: CASSRTENTEAFF. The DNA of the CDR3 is TGTGCCAGCAGCCGGACAGAGAACACTGAAGCTTTCTTT.

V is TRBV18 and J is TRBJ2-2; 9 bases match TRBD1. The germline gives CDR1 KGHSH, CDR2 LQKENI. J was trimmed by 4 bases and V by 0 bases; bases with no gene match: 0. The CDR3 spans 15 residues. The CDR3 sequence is CASSPPGQGTGELFF. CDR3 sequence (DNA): TGTGCCAGCTCACCACCGGGACAGGGCACCGGGGAGCTGTTTTTT.

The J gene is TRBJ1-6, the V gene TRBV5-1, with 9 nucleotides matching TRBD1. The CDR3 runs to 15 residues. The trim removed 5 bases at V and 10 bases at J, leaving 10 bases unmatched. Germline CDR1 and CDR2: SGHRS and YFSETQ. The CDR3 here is CASRSGTGKESPLHF. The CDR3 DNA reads TGCGCCAGCAGGTCCGGGACAGGGAAGGAGTCACCCCTCCACTTT.

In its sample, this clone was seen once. The CDR3 protein is CASSLKVRPGQGNEQFF. Written as DNA, the CDR3 is TGTGCCAGCAGTTTAAAGGTCAGACCGGGACAGGGAAATGAGCAGTTCTTC. V usage is TRBV27 and J usage is TRBJ2-1, with 9 bases identical to TRBD1. The CDR3 has 17 amino acids. Trimming took 2 bases from V and 7 from J; bases not matched to a gene: 12. CDR1 and CDR2 (germline): MNHEY, SMNVEV (reference sequence).

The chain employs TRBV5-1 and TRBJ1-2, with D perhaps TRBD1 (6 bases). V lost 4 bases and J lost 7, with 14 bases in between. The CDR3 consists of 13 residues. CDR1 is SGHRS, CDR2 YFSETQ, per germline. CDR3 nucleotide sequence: TGCGCCAGCAGCAACAGGGTAGTAAGTGGCTACACCTTC. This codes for CASSNRVVSGYTF.

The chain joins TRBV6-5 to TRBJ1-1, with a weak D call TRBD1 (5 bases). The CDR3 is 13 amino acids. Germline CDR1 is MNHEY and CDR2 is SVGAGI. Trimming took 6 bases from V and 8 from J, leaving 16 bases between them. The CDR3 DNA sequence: TGTGCCAGCAGGGCCTCGGGGGTCCTAGAAGCTTTCTTT. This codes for CASRASGVLEAFF.

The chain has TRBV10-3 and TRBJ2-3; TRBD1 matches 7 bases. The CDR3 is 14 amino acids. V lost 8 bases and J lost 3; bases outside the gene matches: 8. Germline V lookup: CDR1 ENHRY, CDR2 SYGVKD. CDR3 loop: CAIDREGGTDTQYF. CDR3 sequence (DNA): TGTGCCATCGACAGGGAAGGAGGAACAGATACGCAGTATTTT.

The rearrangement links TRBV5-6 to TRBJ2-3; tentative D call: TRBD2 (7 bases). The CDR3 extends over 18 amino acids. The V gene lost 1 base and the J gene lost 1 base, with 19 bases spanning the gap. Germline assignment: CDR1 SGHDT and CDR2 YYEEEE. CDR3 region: CASSLLGGGGLGTDTQYF. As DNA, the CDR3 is TGTGCCAGCAGCTTGCTGGGAGGGGGGGGGCTTGGCACAGATACGCAGTATTTT. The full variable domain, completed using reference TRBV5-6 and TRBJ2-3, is DAGVTQSPTHLIKTRGQQVTLRCSPKSGHDTVSWYQQALGQGPQFIFQYYEEEERQRGNFPDRFSGHQFPNYSSELNVNALLLGDSALYLCASSLLGGGGLGTDTQYFGPGTRLTVL.

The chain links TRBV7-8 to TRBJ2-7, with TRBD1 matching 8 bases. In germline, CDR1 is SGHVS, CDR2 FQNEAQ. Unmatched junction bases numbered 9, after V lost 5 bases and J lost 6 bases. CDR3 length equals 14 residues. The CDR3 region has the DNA TGTGCCAGCAGCGTAAGGGCCGACAGGGGCGAGCAGTACGTC. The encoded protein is CASSVRADRGEQYV.